The 8 T cell receptor beta chains given below trace back to one sample, sequenced in a study of blood T cell repertoires in COVID-19. The assay was immunoSEQ multiplex PCR, and TCRdb's table has in-frame clones only and misses some. The sample shows 110,000 to 150,000 clones, under 80% of them seen only once. Input material: peripheral blood. The source is a man aged 55 to 70 with acute or convalescent COVID-19.

The chain uses TRBV15 and TRBJ2-7; 8 bases are shared with TRBD2. The germline V gene encodes CDR1 LNHNV and CDR2 YYDKDF (reference sequence). After removal of 1 base from V and 5 bases from J, the junction contained 4 bases not matched to a gene. The CDR3 sequence is 14 residues long. CDR3 in DNA: TGTGCCACCAGCAGAGCCGCGGGAGGTAACGAGCAGTACTTC. Amino acids: CATSRAAGGNEQYF.

V and J are TRBV5-1 and TRBJ2-5; unclear D gene. Trimming took off 3 bases at V and 5 bases at J, with 5 bases between the two ends. CDR3 length: 11 amino acids. Germline V gene lookup returns CDR1 SGHRS and CDR2 YFSETQ. DNA of the CDR3: TGCGCCAGCAGCTCGAGGGAGACCCAGTACTTC. It translates to CASSSRETQYF.

The gene calls are TRBV27 and TRBJ2-2; 11 nucleotides line up with TRBD2. With 3 bases clipped from V and 2 bases from J, the junction kept 17 bases outside the gene matches. The V gene's germline CDR1 is MNHEY and CDR2 SMNVEV (reference sequence). This CDR3 region has 21 residues. The CDR3 is CASSLEGSMGLAEVNTGELFF. CDR3 nucleotides: TGTGCCAGCAGTTTGGAGGGGAGTATGGGACTAGCGGAAGTAAACACCGGGGAGCTGTTTTTT.

This chain uses TRBV6-5 with TRBJ1-5; the D gene is possibly TRBD1 (6 bases). CDR3 size: 13 residues. V lost 4 bases and J lost 6, with 10 bases in between. The V gene's germline CDR1 is MNHEY and CDR2 SVGAGI. The CDR3 here is CASSFRGGQPQHF. In DNA, the CDR3 is TGTGCCAGCAGTTTCAGGGGCGGTCAGCCCCAGCATTTT.

In this sample, this clone turned up a few times. The V gene is TRBV15, the J gene TRBJ2-2, with 9 bases lining up with TRBD1. Germline CDR1 reads LNHNV; CDR2 reads YYDKDF (reference sequence). Trimming removed 3 bases from V and 7 bases from J; junction bases left unmatched: 15. The CDR3 spans 18 residues. The CDR3 coding sequence is TGTGCCACCAGCAGTCTATTCACCGGGACAGGGTCAAACGGGGAGCTGTTTTTT. Its translation is CATSSLFTGTGSNGELFF.

This chain connects TRBV9 to TRBJ1-1; 9 nucleotides line up with TRBD1. This CDR3 spans 17 amino acids. The J segment lost 0 bases and the V segment lost 3 bases, leaving 9 bases of the junction unmatched. Germline CDR1 is SGDLS and CDR2 is YYNGEE. CDR3 sequence reads: CASSAGTGSVMNTEAFF. In nucleotides, the CDR3 is TGTGCCAGCAGCGCCGGGACAGGGTCGGTAATGAACACTGAAGCTTTCTTT.

The chain joins TRBV28 to TRBJ1-5; D is ambiguous. CDR3 length: 14 amino acids. Trimming pared 1 base from V and 6 bases from J, leaving 10 bases between. Germline values: CDR1 MDHEN, CDR2 SYDVKM. The CDR3 region has the DNA TGTGCCAGCAGTTTATCCGGCAGGTTTCAGCCCCAGCATTTT. This codes for CASSLSGRFQPQHF.

This rearrangement joins TRBV14 to TRBJ2-7, with 10 nucleotides matching TRBD2. J lost 0 bases, V lost 0 bases, and 5 bases had no gene match. Germline CDR1 and CDR2: SGHDN and FVKESK. The CDR3 covers 17 residues. CDR3 sequence (DNA): TGTGCCAGCAGCCAAGATGGACTAGCGGATTACTCCTACGAGCAGTACTTC. This sequence encodes CASSQDGLADYSYEQYF.